This T cell receptor (beta chain) was obtained from a study of T cell changes during pregnancy in multiple sclerosis. Assay used: immunoSEQ multiplex PCR; TCRdb lists only in-frame clones, some missing. The sample has some 68,000 clones; roughly 90% are singletons. Germline values: CDR1 SGHAT, CDR2 FQNNGV. CDR3 length equals 13 residues. The germline V and J ends were trimmed by 1 base and 4 bases, with 5 bases remaining between them. This sequence was found in a female donor with multiple sclerosis, enrolled in a pregnancy study. The sequencing here drew on peripheral blood, taken in the second trimester of pregnancy. The rearrangement uses TRBV11-2 and TRBJ2-1; the D is unclear. The chain's CDR3 is CASSLASYNEQFF. The CDR3 DNA sequence: TGTGCCAGCAGCTTAGCTAGTTACAATGAGCAGTTCTTC.